The clone carrying this T cell receptor (beta chain) was seen repeatedly, ten times or more. No antigen is known for it. Germline V gene data show CDR1 as GTSNPN and CDR2 as SVGIG (reference sequence). This CDR3 contains 15 residues. V gave up 2 bases and J gave up 0 bases, with 10 bases separating them. TCR beta CDR3 regions were amplified from RNA transcripts. RT-PCR in the first round (using the HTBI primer set) targeted the TCR CDR3. TCRdb called the multiplex PCR reads again in MiXCR, with one record for every CDR3 protein. The sample has approximately 400,000 distinct CDR3 sequences, approximately 15% seen once. The sample comes from a study of T cells in Graves' hyperthyroidism and ophthalmopathy. General study findings and limits: Most clonotypes expanded in thyroid above 0.001 were likewise present in blood.

The sequence came from a woman aged 18-29 years with Graves' hyperthyroidism that later progressed to Graves' ophthalmopathy. The V and J genes are TRBV30 and TRBJ2-2; D is tentatively TRBD1 or TRBD2 (5 bases each). Material: blood. The CDR3 DNA follows: TGTGCCTGGAGTATGGGGGTACCGAACACCGGGGAGCTGTTTTTT. Translating gives CAWSMGVPNTGELFF. The variable domain in full, completed from reference TRBV30 and TRBJ2-2, reads SQTIHQWPATLVQPVGSPLSLECTVEGTSNPNLYWYRQAAGRGLQLLFYSVGIGQISSEVPQNLSASRPQDRQFILSSKKLLLSDSGFYLCAWSMGVPNTGELFFGEGSRLTVL.